This T cell receptor beta chain appears in the sequencing data of a study of blood T cell repertoires in COVID-19. Overall study: Some COVID-19 samples were acute and others convalescent; all came from the United States, Italy and Spain. PBMCs, B-cell-depleted T cells, or T cells provided the cDNA or gDNA that made up the material.

The CDR3 is 12 amino acids. The V and J ends lost 6 bases and 2 bases respectively, with 5 bases between them. Germline CDR1 SNHLY, CDR2 FYNNEI. Per the authors' pipeline: Amplified reference gene primers provided the basis for estimating nucleated cell counts. Some clones are missing from TCRdb's copy, which holds only in-frame ones; the method was immunoSEQ multiplex PCR. The DNA was the basis for D and trimming; V, J and clone size are from that table. The table has around 37,000 clones, approximately 90% seen once. The sequenced material came from peripheral blood. The TCR originated in a man in his forties or fifties with active or convalescent COVID-19. The chain is built from TRBV2 and TRBJ2-1; D ambiguous. This CDR3 reads CASSPTYNEQFF. CDR3 coding DNA: TGTGCCAGCAGCCCTACCTACAATGAGCAGTTCTTC.